The text below deals with one T cell receptor beta chain. The CDR3 extends over 15 amino acids. V was pared by 5 bases and J by 2 bases, with 8 bases of the junction left unmatched. From germline, CDR1 is MNHEY and CDR2 SVGEGT. This specimen belongs to a study of blood T cell repertoires in COVID-19. Measured with immunoSEQ multiplex PCR; TCRdb has only the in-frame clones, and not every one. The sample records 250,000 to 300,000 clones, approximately 81% being singletons. The V call is TRBV6-2 or TRBV6-3, the J call TRBJ1-2; 7 positions agree with TRBD1. The TCR was taken from a woman in her fifties or sixties with active or convalescent COVID-19. Sequencing input: peripheral blood. CDR3 sequence reads: CASSNPTGTNYGYTF. CDR3 in DNA: TGTGCCAGCAGTAACCCGACAGGGACGAACTATGGCTACACCTTC.